Following are 11 T cell receptor beta chains from one sample sequenced in a study of shared clonotypes between healthy human individuals. Naive CD8 cells were CD45RO-negative, positively selected for CCR7, excluding terminally differentiated effector memory CD45RA+ cells. Sequenced by immunoSEQ multiplex PCR; TCRdb stores in-frame clones only, minus some. The data hold around 2.1 million clones, with 85% to 95% observed a single time. Sequencing was done on a sample of naive CD8+ T cells from PBMCs. The receptors here all came from a man in his late teens or twenties in good health. Some clones in this sample may be carry-over from other donors' samples.

This sequence joins TRBV28 and TRBJ2-5; D is perhaps TRBD1 (6 bases). The end of the DNA aligns better with TRBJ2-7, so the J call may be wrong. Germline values: CDR1 MDHEN, CDR2 SYDVKM. The CDR3 sequence is 14 residues long. CDR3 protein: CASSLRGYSYEQYF. DNA for the CDR3: TGTGCCAGCAGTTTGAGGGGGTATTCCTACGAGCAGTACTTC.

The gene calls are TRBV4-2 and TRBJ1-6; 7 nucleotides agree with TRBD1. The length of the CDR3 is 18 residues. The ends lost 2 bases at V and 0 bases at J; junction bases unmatched: 7. CDR1 and CDR2 from the germline V gene are LGHNA and YNFKEQ. As DNA, the CDR3 is TGTGCCAGCAGCCAAACTCCGGGACAGAGCTCCTATAATTCACCCCTCCACTTT. Translation: CASSQTPGQSSYNSPLHF.

The V call is TRBV13, the J call TRBJ2-7; a possible D gene is TRBD2 (5 bases). Germline assignment: CDR1 PRHDT and CDR2 FYEKMQ (reference sequence). Trimming stripped 5 bases from V and 4 bases from J, with 21 bases between. This CDR3 is 16 amino acids long. Written as DNA, the CDR3 is TGTGCCAGCAGCCGAACCAACACGGACTCAAGGTACGAGCAGTACTTC. It specifies CASSRTNTDSRYEQYF.

This chain connects TRBV4-2 to TRBJ2-7; no reliable D call. The V gene's germline CDR1 is LGHNA and CDR2 YNFKEQ. The CDR3 is 13 amino acids. Trimming stripped 1 base from V and 7 bases from J, with 11 bases between. The CDR3 sequence: CASSQARVEEQYF. DNA for the CDR3: TGTGCCAGCAGCCAAGCTCGAGTGGAAGAGCAGTACTTC.

This CDR3 reads CASSQLGRQYEQYF. The CDR3 DNA is TGCGCCAGCAGCCAACTTGGGAGGCAGTACGAGCAGTACTTC. The gene calls are TRBV4-3 and TRBJ2-7; D might be TRBD2 (6 bases). Deletions cut 2 bases from V and 4 bases from J, with 12 bases between. CDR3 length equals 14 residues. CDR1 is LGHNA and CDR2 is YSLEER in the germline V gene.

V and J are TRBV6-4 and TRBJ2-1; 9 bases map to TRBD2. Germline V lookup: CDR1 MRHNA, CDR2 SNTAGT. This CDR3 spans 13 amino acids. In nucleotides, the CDR3 is TGTGCTACCGCTAGCGGGATTGGAGATGAGCAGTTCTTC. Its protein is CATASGIGDEQFF.

The chain has TRBV4-3 and TRBJ2-3, with TRBD2 as a possible D gene (5 bases). The V end was cut by 4 bases, the J end by 2 bases, with 16 bases between. Germline values: CDR1 LGHNA, CDR2 YSLEER. The CDR3 is 16 amino acids. The CDR3 reads CASSRESGSFTDTQYF. In DNA, the CDR3 is TGCGCCAGCAGCCGGGAAAGCGGATCCTTCACAGATACGCAGTATTTT.

The chain joins TRBV28 to TRBJ1-3, with D tentatively TRBD1 (6 bases). Looked up from germline, CDR1 is MDHEN and CDR2 is SYDVKM. The CDR3 consists of 17 residues. Between the trimmed V and J ends, which lost 5 bases and 4 bases, there was a span of 21 bases. The CDR3 is CASSPNDGTFGGNTIYF. Written as DNA, the CDR3 is TGTGCCAGCAGTCCTAATGACGGGACATTCGGAGGAAACACCATATATTTT.

V gene TRBV4-3 combines with J gene TRBJ2-1; 7 bases align to TRBD2. Germline V lookup: CDR1 LGHNA, CDR2 YSLEER. The length of the CDR3 is 15 residues. V dropped 1 base and J dropped 3; count of bases not matched to a gene: 3. The CDR3 nucleotides read TGCGCCAGCAGCCAAGGAGCGGGATACTACAATGAGCAGTTCTTC. This gives the protein CASSQGAGYYNEQFF.

The genes are TRBV27 and TRBJ1-6; weak D call: TRBD1 (6 bases). The CDR3 length is 14 residues. From germline, CDR1 is MNHEY and CDR2 SMNVEV (reference sequence). The ends were cut back, 2 bases at V and 11 bases at J, with 13 bases in the middle. The chain's CDR3 is CASSLLAGEPPLHF. The CDR3, as DNA: TGTGCCAGCAGTTTACTTGCAGGGGAACCACCCCTCCACTTT.

The table lists this clone with a few counts. The chain links TRBV2 to TRBJ2-2, with unresolved D. Looked up from germline, CDR1 is SNHLY and CDR2 is FYNNEI. V was pared by 4 bases and J by 2 bases, with 11 bases between. The CDR3 sequence is 15 residues long. The CDR3 sequence is CASSGGWQNTGELFF. CDR3 bases: TGTGCCAGCAGTGGGGGTTGGCAAAACACCGGGGAGCTGTTTTTT.